This T cell receptor beta chain is drawn from a study of cytotoxic CD8 clonotypes in ibrutinib-treated CLL. Study-wide results and caveats: Public clonotypes, rarely seen, contracted or held steady on treatment.

Germline-derived CDR1 and CDR2 are SGHVS and FNYEAQ. Trimming pared 5 bases from V and 3 bases from J, leaving 15 bases between. This CDR3 contains 15 residues. Assay used: immunoSEQ multiplex PCR; TCRdb lists only in-frame clones, some missing. The sample shows over 45,000 clones, 54% of them seen only once. Details on this clone: The antigen is undetermined.

Investigators sourced approximately 2 micrograms of genomic DNA from cryopreserved PBMCs for TCR beta libraries. Sequenced here: PBMCs, sampled at disease progression, from a patient treated with ibrutinib. The chain combines TRBV7-6 with TRBJ2-3; D is perhaps TRBD2 (6 bases). The sequence derives from a human donor with chronic lymphocytic leukemia. The CDR3 loop is CASSHSGFRTDTQYF. For the CDR3, the DNA is TGTGCCAGCAGCCACAGCGGGTTTCGGACAGATACGCAGTATTTT. The full variable domain, its missing parts supplied by reference TRBV7-6 and TRBJ2-3, is GAGVSQSPRYKVTKRGQDVALRCDPISGHVSLYWYRQALGQGPEFLTYFNYEAQQDKSGLPNDRFSAERPEGSISTLTIQRTEQRDSAMYRCASSHSGFRTDTQYFGPGTRLTVL.